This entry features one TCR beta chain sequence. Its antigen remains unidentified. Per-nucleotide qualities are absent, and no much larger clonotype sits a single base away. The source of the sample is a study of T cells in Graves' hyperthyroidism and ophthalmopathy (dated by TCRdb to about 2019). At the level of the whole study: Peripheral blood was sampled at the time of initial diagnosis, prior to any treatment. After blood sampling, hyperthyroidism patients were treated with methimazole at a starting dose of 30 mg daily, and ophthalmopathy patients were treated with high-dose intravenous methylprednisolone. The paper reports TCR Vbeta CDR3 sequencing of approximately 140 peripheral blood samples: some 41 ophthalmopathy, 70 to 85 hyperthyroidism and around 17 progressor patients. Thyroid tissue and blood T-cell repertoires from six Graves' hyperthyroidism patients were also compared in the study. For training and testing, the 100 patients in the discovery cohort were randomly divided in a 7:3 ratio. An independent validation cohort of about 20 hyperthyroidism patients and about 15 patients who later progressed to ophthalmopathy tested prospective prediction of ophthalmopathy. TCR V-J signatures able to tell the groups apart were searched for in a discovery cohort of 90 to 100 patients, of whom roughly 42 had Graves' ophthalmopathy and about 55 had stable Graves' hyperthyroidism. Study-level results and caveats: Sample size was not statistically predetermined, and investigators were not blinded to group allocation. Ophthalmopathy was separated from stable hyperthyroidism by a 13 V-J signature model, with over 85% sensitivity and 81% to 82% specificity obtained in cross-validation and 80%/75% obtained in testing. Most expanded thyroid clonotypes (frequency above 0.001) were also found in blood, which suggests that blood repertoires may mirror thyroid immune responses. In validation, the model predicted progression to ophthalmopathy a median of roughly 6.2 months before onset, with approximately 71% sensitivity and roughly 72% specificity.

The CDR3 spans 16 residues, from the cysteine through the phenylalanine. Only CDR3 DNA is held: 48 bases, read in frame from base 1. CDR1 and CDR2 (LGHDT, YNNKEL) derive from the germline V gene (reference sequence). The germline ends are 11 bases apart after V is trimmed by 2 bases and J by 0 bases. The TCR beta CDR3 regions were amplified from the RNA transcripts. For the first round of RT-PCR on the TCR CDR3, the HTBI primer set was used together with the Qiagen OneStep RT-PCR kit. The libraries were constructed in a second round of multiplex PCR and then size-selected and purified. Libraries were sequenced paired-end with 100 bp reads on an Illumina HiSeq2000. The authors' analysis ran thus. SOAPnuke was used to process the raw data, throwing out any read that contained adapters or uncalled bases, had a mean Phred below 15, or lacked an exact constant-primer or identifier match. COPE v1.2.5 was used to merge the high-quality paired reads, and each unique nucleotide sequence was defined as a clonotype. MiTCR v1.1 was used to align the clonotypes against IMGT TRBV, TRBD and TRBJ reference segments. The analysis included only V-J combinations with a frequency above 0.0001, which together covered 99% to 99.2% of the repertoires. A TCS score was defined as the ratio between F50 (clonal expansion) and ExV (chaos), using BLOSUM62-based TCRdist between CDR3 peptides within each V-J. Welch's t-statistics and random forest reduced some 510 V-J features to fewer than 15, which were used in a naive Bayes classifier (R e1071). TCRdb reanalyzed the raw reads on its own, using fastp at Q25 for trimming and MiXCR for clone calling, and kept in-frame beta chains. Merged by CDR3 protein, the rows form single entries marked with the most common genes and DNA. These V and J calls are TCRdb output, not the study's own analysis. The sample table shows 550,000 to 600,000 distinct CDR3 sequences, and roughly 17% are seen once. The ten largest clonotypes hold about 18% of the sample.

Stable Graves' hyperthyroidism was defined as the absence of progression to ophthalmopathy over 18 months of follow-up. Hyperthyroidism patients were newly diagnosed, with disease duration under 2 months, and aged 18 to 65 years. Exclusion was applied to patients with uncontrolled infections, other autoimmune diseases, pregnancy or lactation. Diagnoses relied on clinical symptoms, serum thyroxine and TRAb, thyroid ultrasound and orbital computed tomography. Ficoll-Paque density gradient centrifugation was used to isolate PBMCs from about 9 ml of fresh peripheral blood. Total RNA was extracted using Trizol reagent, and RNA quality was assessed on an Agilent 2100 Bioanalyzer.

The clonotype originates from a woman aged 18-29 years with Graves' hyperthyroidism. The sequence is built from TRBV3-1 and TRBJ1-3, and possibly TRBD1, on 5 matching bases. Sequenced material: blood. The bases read TGTGCCAGCAGCCAACCTGGGGCTTTCTCTGGAAACACCATATATTTT. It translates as CASSQPGAFSGNTIYF.